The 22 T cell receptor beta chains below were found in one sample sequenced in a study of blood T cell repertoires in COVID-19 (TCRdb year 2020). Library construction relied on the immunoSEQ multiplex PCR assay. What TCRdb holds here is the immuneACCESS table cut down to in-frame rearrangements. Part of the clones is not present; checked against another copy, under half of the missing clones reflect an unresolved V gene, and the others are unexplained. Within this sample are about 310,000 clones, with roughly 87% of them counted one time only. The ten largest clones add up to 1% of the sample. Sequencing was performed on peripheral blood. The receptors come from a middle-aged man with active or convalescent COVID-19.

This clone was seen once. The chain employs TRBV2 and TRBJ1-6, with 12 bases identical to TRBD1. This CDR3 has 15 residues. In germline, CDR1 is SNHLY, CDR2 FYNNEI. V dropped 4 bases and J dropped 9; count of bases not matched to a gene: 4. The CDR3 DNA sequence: TGTGCCAGCAGTGGGGGACAGGGGGCCGGTTCACCCCTCCACTTT. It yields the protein CASSGGQGAGSPLHF. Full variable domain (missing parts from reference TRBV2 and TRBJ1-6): EPEVTQTPSHQVTQMGQEVILRCVPISNHLYFYWYRQILGQKVEFLVSFYNNEISEKSEIFDDQFSVERPDGSNFTLKIRSTKLEDSAMYFCASSGGQGAGSPLHFGNGTRLTVT.

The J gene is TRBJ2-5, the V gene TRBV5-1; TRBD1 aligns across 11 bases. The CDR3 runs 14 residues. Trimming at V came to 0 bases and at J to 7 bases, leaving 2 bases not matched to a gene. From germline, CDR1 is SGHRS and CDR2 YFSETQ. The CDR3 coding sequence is TGCGCCAGCAGCTTGGAAGGACAGGGGGCGACCCAGTACTTC. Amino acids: CASSLEGQGATQYF.

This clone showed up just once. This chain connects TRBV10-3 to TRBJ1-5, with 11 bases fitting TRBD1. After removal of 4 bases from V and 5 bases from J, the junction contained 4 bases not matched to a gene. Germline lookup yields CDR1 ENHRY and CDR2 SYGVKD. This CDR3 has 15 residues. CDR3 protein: CAISAGQGADQPQHF. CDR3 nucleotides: TGTGCCATCAGTGCAGGACAGGGGGCGGATCAGCCCCAGCATTTT.

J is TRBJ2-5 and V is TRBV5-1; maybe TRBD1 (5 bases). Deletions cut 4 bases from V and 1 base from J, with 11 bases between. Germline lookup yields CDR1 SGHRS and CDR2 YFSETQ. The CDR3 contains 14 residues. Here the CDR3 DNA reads TGCGCCAGCAGCCTGATGACAGTCCAAGAGACCCAGTACTTC. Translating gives CASSLMTVQETQYF.

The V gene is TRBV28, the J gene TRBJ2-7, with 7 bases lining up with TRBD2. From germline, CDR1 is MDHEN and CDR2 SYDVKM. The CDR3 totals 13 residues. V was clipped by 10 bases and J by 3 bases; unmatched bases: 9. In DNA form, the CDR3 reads TGTGCCACCCTACGGGGCGGGAGCTACGAGCAGTACTTC. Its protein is CATLRGGSYEQYF.

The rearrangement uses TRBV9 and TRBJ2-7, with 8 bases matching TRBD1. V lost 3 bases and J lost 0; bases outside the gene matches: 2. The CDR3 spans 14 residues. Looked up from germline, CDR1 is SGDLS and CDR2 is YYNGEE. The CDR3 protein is CASSAGGSSYEQYF. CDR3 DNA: TGTGCCAGCAGCGCAGGGGGCAGCTCCTACGAGCAGTACTTC.

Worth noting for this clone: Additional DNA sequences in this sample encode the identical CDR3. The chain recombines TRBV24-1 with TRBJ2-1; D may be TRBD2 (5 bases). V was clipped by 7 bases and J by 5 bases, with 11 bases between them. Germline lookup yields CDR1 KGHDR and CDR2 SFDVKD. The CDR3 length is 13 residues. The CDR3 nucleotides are TGTGCCACCAGCCCTCCGGGGAACAATGAGCAGTTCTTC. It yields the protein CATSPPGNNEQFF.

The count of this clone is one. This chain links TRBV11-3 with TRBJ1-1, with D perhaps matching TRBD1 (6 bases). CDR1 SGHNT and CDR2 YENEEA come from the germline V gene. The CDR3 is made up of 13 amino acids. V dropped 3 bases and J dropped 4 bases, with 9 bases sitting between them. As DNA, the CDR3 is TGTGCCAGCAGCTTTCAGGGGTTCACTGAAGCTTTCTTT. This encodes CASSFQGFTEAFF.

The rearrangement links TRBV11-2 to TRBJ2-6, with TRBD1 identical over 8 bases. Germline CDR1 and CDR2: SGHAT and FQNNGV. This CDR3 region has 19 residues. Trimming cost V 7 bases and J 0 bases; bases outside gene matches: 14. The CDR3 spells CASIPARGRQLSGANVLTF. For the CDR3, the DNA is TGTGCCAGCATCCCCGCCAGGGGGCGTCAGCTCTCTGGGGCCAACGTCCTGACTTTC.

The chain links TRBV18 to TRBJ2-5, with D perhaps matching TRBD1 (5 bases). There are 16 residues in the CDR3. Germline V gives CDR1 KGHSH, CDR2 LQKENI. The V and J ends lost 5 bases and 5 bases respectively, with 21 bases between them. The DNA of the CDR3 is TGTGCCAGCTCAATCCGGACACCGCAGATAGGGGAGACCCAGTACTTC. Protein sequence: CASSIRTPQIGETQYF.

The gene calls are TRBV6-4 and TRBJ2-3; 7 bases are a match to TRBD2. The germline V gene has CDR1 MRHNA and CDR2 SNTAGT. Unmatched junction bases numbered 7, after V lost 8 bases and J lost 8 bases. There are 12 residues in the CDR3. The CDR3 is CASSPTSPTQYF. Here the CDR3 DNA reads TGTGCCAGCTCGCCGACTAGCCCTACGCAGTATTTT.

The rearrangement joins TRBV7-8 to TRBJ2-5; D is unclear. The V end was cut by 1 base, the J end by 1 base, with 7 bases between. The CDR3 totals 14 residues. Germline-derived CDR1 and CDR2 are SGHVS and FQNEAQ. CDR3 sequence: CASSLGASQETQYF. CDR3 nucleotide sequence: TGTGCCAGCAGCTTAGGGGCAAGCCAAGAGACCCAGTACTTC. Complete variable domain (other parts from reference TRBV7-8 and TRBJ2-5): GAGVSQSPRYKVAKRGQDVALRCDPISGHVSLFWYQQALGQGPEFLTYFQNEAQLDKSGLPSDRFFAERPEGSVSTLKIQRTQQEDSAVYLCASSLGASQETQYFGPGTRLLVL.

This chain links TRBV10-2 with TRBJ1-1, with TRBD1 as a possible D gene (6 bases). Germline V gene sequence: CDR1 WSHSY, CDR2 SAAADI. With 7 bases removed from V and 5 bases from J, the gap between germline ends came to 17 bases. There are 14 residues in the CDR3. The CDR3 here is CASKALSGETEAFF. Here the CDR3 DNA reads TGCGCCAGCAAAGCCCTCTCAGGGGAAACTGAAGCTTTCTTT.

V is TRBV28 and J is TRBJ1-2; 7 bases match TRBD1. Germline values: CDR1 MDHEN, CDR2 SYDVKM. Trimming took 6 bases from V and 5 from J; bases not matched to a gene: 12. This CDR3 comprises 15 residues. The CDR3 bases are TGTGCCAGCAGACCCCCCGACAGGGAACTTTATGGCTACACCTTC. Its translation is CASRPPDRELYGYTF.

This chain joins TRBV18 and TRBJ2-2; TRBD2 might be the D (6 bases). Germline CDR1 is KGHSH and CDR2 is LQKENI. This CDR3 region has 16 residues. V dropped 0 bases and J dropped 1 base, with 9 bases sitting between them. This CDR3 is CASSPPNSGNTGELFF. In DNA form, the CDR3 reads TGTGCCAGCTCACCACCGAATAGCGGGAACACCGGGGAGCTGTTTTTT.

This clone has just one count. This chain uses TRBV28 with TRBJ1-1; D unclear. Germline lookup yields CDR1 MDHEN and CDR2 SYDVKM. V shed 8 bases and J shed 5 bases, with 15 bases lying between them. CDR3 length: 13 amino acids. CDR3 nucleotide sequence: TGTGCCAGCTCTGGGGAGGTCAAGACTGAAGCTTTCTTT. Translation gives CASSGEVKTEAFF.

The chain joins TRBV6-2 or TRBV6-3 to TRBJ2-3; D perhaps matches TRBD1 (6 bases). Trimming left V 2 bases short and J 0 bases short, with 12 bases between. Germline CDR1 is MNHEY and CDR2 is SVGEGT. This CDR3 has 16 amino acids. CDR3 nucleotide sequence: TGTGCCAGCAGTTACCGGCAGGGGTCGAGCACAGATACGCAGTATTTT. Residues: CASSYRQGSSTDTQYF.

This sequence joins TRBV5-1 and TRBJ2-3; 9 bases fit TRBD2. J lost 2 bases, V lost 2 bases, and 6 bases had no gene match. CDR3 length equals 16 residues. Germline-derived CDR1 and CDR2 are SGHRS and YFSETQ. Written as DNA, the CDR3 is TGCGCCAGCAGCTTAGGGAGCGGGGGGACCACAGATACGCAGTATTTT. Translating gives CASSLGSGGTTDTQYF.

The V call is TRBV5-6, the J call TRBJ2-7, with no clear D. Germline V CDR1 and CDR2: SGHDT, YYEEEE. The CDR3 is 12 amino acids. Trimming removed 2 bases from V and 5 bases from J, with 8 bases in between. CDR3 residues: CASSFAPDEQYF. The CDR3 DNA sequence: TGTGCCAGCAGCTTTGCCCCAGACGAGCAGTACTTC.

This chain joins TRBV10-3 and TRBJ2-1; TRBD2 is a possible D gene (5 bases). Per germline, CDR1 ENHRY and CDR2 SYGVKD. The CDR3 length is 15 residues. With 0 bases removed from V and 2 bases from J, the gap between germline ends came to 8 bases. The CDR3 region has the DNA TGTGCCATCAGTGAGTCTGGGAGAACCTACAATGAGCAGTTCTTC. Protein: CAISESGRTYNEQFF.

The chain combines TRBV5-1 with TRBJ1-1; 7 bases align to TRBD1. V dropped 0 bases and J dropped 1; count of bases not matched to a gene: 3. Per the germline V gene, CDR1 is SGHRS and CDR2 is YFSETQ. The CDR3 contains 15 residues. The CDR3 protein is CASSLERTGNTEAFF. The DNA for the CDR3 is TGCGCCAGCAGCTTGGAAAGGACAGGGAACACTGAAGCTTTCTTT.

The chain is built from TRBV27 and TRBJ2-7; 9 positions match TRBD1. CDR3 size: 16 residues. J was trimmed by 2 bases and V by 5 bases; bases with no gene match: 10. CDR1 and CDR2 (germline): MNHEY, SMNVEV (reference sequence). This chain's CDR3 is CASSPPGQGLAYEQYF. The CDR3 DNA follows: TGTGCCAGCAGTCCCCCGGGACAGGGTCTCGCCTACGAGCAGTACTTC.